The 5 T cell receptor beta chains listed next were all sequenced from one sample in a study of vaccination effects on CD4 cells after COVID-19. Only in-frame clones appear in the TCRdb table, and some are missing; sequencing was by immunoSEQ multiplex PCR. The sample consists of about 17,000 clones, around three quarters of them appearing once. Peptide-pool stimulation followed by sequencing identified expanded antigen-specific CD4+ clonotypes in the ViraFEST assay. Between days 9 and 11 of culture, CD4+ T cells were separated out. Between March and December 2020, the person had a SARS-CoV-2 infection that PCR confirmed. The cohort was immunized with two doses of either the BNT162b2 or mRNA-1273 vaccine. The antigens for these receptors are not known. Specimen: CD4+ T cells from PBMCs cultured with SARS-CoV-2 spike peptides, collected after COVID-19 vaccination. All receptors derive from a human donor who had a prior SARS-CoV-2 infection.

The chain combines TRBV7-2 with TRBJ1-5, with a possible D match to TRBD1 (6 bases). With 5 bases removed from V and 0 bases from J, the gap between germline ends came to 11 bases. Germline values: CDR1 SGHTA, CDR2 FQGNSA. The CDR3 spans 15 residues. This CDR3 is CASSIDRYSNQPQHF. The CDR3 nucleotides read TGTGCCAGCAGCATAGACAGGTATAGCAATCAGCCCCAGCATTTT. The variable domain in full, with the rest retrieved from reference TRBV7-2 and TRBJ1-5, is GAGVSQSPSNKVTEKGKDVELRCDPISGHTALYWYRQSLGQGLEFLIYFQGNSAPDKSGLPSDRFSAERTGGSVSTLTIQRTQQEDSAVYLCASSIDRYSNQPQHFGDGTRLSIL.

This clone was counted between two and nine times. J is TRBJ2-5 and V is TRBV5-1; 7 nucleotides align to TRBD1. Germline loops: CDR1 SGHRS, CDR2 YFSETQ. This CDR3 region has 13 residues. J was trimmed by 3 bases and V by 5 bases; bases with no gene match: 4. The CDR3 is CASRRQGKETQYF. CDR3 DNA sequence: TGCGCCAGCAGGCGACAGGGCAAAGAGACCCAGTACTTC.

The chain has TRBV10-3 and TRBJ1-1, with D uncertain. Trimming took off 10 bases at V and 1 base at J, with 13 bases between the two ends. Germline lookup yields CDR1 ENHRY and CDR2 SYGVKD. The CDR3 extends over 13 amino acids. This chain's CDR3 is CATTGSQNTEAFF. The CDR3 coding sequence is TGTGCCACGACCGGGAGTCAGAACACTGAAGCTTTCTTT.

The rearrangement links TRBV6-5 to TRBJ2-2; D is ambiguous. The CDR3 runs to 11 residues. Germline V gene lookup returns CDR1 MNHEY and CDR2 SVGAGI. With 7 bases removed from V and 8 bases from J, the gap between germline ends came to 8 bases. The CDR3 nucleotides read TGTGCCAGCACCCGAGAAGGGGAGCTGTTTTTT. It yields the protein CASTREGELFF.

J is TRBJ2-7 and V is TRBV5-4, with D perhaps being TRBD1 or TRBD2 (5 bases each). Germline CDR1 reads SGHNT; CDR2 reads YYREEE (reference sequence). With 0 bases removed from V and 0 bases from J, the gap between germline ends came to 16 bases. This CDR3 has 17 residues. CDR3 sequence reads: CASSLGISAGSSYEQYF. In DNA, the CDR3 is TGTGCCAGCAGCTTGGGTATTTCGGCAGGGAGCTCCTACGAGCAGTACTTC.